Each of the 15 T cell receptor beta chains below was sequenced from the same sample in a study of T cell repertoires in cytomegalovirus infection. Each CDR3 protein gets one entry after TCRdb re-called the reads with MiXCR. Among 200,000 to 300,000 distinct CDR3 sequences listed, roughly 15% were seen once. Sequencing used PBMCs. The receptors come from a human donor in good health (CMV status not recorded). Some clones in this sample may be carry-over from other donors' samples.

This clonotype was counted ten times or more. The rearrangement uses TRBV7-2 and TRBJ2-3, with D perhaps matching TRBD1 (6 bases). Germline V lookup: CDR1 SGHTA, CDR2 FQGNSA. Between the trimmed V and J ends, which lost 1 base and 6 bases, there was a span of 11 bases. The CDR3 sequence is 14 residues long. The CDR3 coding sequence is TGTGCCAGCAGCTTAGACAGGGCGGCGGATACGCAGTATTTT. Its protein product is CASSLDRAADTQYF.

This clonotype occurred many times. V and J are TRBV7-9 and TRBJ2-7, with D possibly TRBD2 on 6 matching bases. CDR3 size: 14 residues. V lost 4 bases, J lost 3 bases, and 13 bases lay in between. CDR1 is SEHNR and CDR2 is FQNEAQ in the germline V gene (reference sequence). CDR3 in DNA: TGTGCCAGCAGCTCCGCCGCGGGGCACTACGAGCAGTACTTC. It encodes CASSSAAGHYEQYF.

V usage is TRBV25-1 and J usage is TRBJ2-7; TRBD1 or TRBD2 may be the D gene (6 bases each). Germline CDR1 MGHDK, CDR2 SYGVNS. V was shortened by 3 bases and J by 5 bases, with 17 bases between the two germline ends. The CDR3 covers 15 residues. The DNA of the CDR3 is TGTGCCAGCAGTGAGGTGGGGGGCGCGAAGGACGAGCAGTACTTC. This gives the protein CASSEVGGAKDEQYF.

The chain combines TRBV14 with TRBJ2-7; TRBD1 aligns across 7 bases. Germline V lookup: CDR1 SGHDN, CDR2 FVKESK. The trim removed 5 bases at V and 3 bases at J, leaving 10 bases unmatched. The CDR3 runs to 15 residues. CDR3 protein: CASSTQDRPDYEQYF. In DNA, the CDR3 is TGTGCCAGCAGCACTCAGGACAGGCCCGACTACGAGCAGTACTTC. The full variable domain, in which reference TRBV14 and TRBJ2-7 provide the parts outside the CDR3, is EAGVTQFPSHSVIEKGQTVTLRCDPISGHDNLYWYRRVMGKEIKFLLHFVKESKQDESGMPNNRFLAERTGGTYSTLKVQPAELEDSGVYFCASSTQDRPDYEQYFGPGTRLTVT.

This clonotype was detected many times. The J gene is TRBJ2-1, the V gene TRBV27; D may be TRBD1 (5 bases). V lost 4 bases, J lost 5 bases, and 12 bases lay in between. CDR1 and CDR2 from the germline V gene are MNHEY and SMNVEV (reference sequence). The CDR3 totals 14 residues. CDR3 sequence (DNA): TGTGCCAGCAGTTCTCCCAGACAGAACAATGAGCAGTTCTTC. Its protein is CASSSPRQNNEQFF.

This chain connects TRBV7-3 to TRBJ1-1; D might be TRBD1 (5 bases). V gave up 6 bases and J gave up 1 base, with 12 bases separating them. This CDR3 is built from 14 residues. The germline V gene has CDR1 SGHTA and CDR2 FQGTGA. CDR3 in DNA: TGTGCCAGCAGGAAGGGCAGGGAGAACACTGAAGCTTTCTTT. Amino acid sequence: CASRKGRENTEAFF.

This clonotype has a handful of counts. This rearrangement joins TRBV7-2 to TRBJ2-5, with TRBD2 matching 13 bases. The CDR3 has 16 amino acids. With 1 base clipped from V and 5 bases from J, the junction kept 4 bases outside the gene matches. The germline CDR1 and CDR2 sequences are SGHTA and FQGNSA. CDR3 sequence: CASSLVLAGGRETQYF. CDR3 in DNA: TGTGCCAGCAGCTTAGTACTAGCGGGAGGGCGGGAGACCCAGTACTTC.

This clonotype was seen only a few times. The chain uses TRBV20-1 and TRBJ2-3, with 10 bases lining up with TRBD2. The length of the CDR3 is 16 residues. J lost 2 bases, V lost 2 bases, and 7 bases had no gene match. The germline gives CDR1 DFQATT, CDR2 SNEGSKA (reference sequence). DNA of the CDR3: TGCAGTGCTAGAACTCAGCGGGGGGGGCTCACAGATACGCAGTATTTT. Translating gives CSARTQRGGLTDTQYF.

The chain employs TRBV10-3 and TRBJ2-7, with 8 bases matching TRBD1. Trimming took 10 bases from V and 4 from J; bases not matched to a gene: 12. This CDR3 has 14 amino acids. The germline CDR1 and CDR2 sequences are ENHRY and SYGVKD. The CDR3 here is CATGPTGGIYEQYF. In DNA form, the CDR3 reads TGTGCCACCGGCCCCACAGGGGGAATTTACGAGCAGTACTTC.

The chain is built from TRBV11-2 and TRBJ2-7, with unresolved D. Germline CDR1 is SGHAT and CDR2 is FQNNGV. V shed 1 base and J shed 4 bases, with 11 bases lying between them. This CDR3 contains 14 residues. The CDR3 bases are TGTGCCAGCAGCTTAGGTATAGGCGGATACGAGCAGTACTTC. It yields the protein CASSLGIGGYEQYF.

This chain connects TRBV10-3 to TRBJ1-1; TRBD1 matches 9 bases. CDR3 length: 15 residues. Trimming took 7 bases from V and 1 from J; bases not matched to a gene: 7. The germline V gene encodes CDR1 ENHRY and CDR2 SYGVKD. The DNA for the CDR3 is TGTGCCATCAATACACAGGGGGCAACGAACACTGAAGCTTTCTTT. The encoded protein is CAINTQGATNTEAFF.

This clonotype showed up just a few times. The J gene is TRBJ1-5, the V gene TRBV20-1; 8 bases are a match to TRBD1. Germline CDR1 is DFQATT and CDR2 is SNEGSKA (reference sequence). The V and J ends lost 3 bases and 5 bases, in that order; junction bases with no gene match: 3. The CDR3 runs to 13 residues. CDR3 sequence reads: CSASLTGDQPQHF. The CDR3 region has the DNA TGCAGTGCTAGTTTGACAGGGGATCAGCCCCAGCATTTT.

This clonotype was detected a few times. The rearrangement uses TRBV20-1 and TRBJ1-1; D is uncertain. Germline V gene data show CDR1 as DFQATT and CDR2 as SNEGSKA (reference sequence). The CDR3 is 14 residues long. The V end lost 6 bases, the J end lost 3 bases, and 17 bases lay between the germline ends. CDR3 in DNA: TGCAGTGCCCCACCCCCCGGGTTGGACACTGAAGCTTTCTTT. This gives the protein CSAPPPGLDTEAFF.

This clonotype was observed a handful of times. V is TRBV6-5 and J is TRBJ2-7; D may be TRBD2 (5 bases). Per germline, CDR1 MNHEY and CDR2 SVGAGI. Deletions cut 2 bases from V and 0 bases from J, with 8 bases between. CDR3 length: 14 amino acids. The CDR3 here is CASSYKRPSYEQYF. Here the CDR3 DNA reads TGTGCCAGCAGTTACAAGCGGCCCTCCTACGAGCAGTACTTC.

This clonotype was seen a few times. The V gene is TRBV20-1, the J gene TRBJ2-5, with 11 bases lining up with TRBD2. The junction had 13 bases not matched to a gene; V was cut back by 2 bases and J by 5 bases. The CDR3 extends over 17 amino acids. Germline assignment: CDR1 DFQATT and CDR2 SNEGSKA (reference sequence). The CDR3 protein is CSARNFLTSGVAETQYF. CDR3 bases: TGCAGTGCTAGAAATTTCCTGACTAGCGGGGTCGCGGAGACCCAGTACTTC.